These T cell receptor beta chains were read from a single sample in a study of T cell responses to AZD1222 COVID-19 vaccine. The protocol was immunoSEQ multiplex PCR, while the TCRdb copy is restricted to in-frame clones and leaves out a portion. The sample yields fewer than 150,000 clones, approximately 85% seen once. Specimen: peripheral blood, collected 28 days after the second AZD1222 dose. These receptors were obtained from an adult who received the AZD1222 COVID-19 vaccine. CDR3s include the opening cysteine and the closing phenylalanine or tryptophan. D genes are given only for firm matches. Size is omitted from some rows. Given values are once, few, many or a class for expanded clones.

TGTGCCAGCAGCGTAGCTCTGGGGCCCTACGAGCAGTACTTC,CASSVALGPYEQYF,TRBV9,NA,TRBJ2-7,NA
TGTGCCAGCAGCCAAGTGGGAAAATATGGCTACACCTTC,CASSQVGKYGYTF,TRBV14,NA,TRBJ1-2,NA
TGTGCCAGTAGTACGGGTAGTTTCACCGGGGAGCTGTTTTTT,CASSTGSFTGELFF,TRBV19,NA,TRBJ2-2,NA
TGCGCCAGCAGCTCCGGACAGATGAACACTGAAGCTTTCTTT,CASSSGQMNTEAFF,TRBV5-1,NA,TRBJ1-1,NA
TGTGCTAGTGGTTTGGTACCTGGGACGCCCTTCCGGGAGCAGTACTTC,CASGLVPGTPFREQYF,TRBV12-5,NA,TRBJ2-7,few
TGTGCCAGCAGTGATAAGGCCTGGAGACAGCCCCAGCATTTT,CASSDKAWRQPQHF,TRBV2,NA,TRBJ1-5,NA
TGTGCCAGCAGCCGGAATAGCGGGGTGCTGGAGCAGTACTTC,CASSRNSGVLEQYF,TRBV3-1/TRBV3-2,TRBD2,TRBJ2-7,NA
TGCAGCGTTGGGAACGACAGAAACTATGGCTACACCTTC,CSVGNDRNYGYTF,TRBV29-1,NA,TRBJ1-2,NA
TGTGCCAGCAGTTACACAGGGATTGGGGCCAACGTCCTGACTTTC,CASSYTGIGANVLTF,TRBV2,NA,TRBJ2-6,NA
TGTGCCATAGGGAGCTCCTATAATTCACCCCTCCACTTT,CAIGSSYNSPLHF,TRBV6-5,NA,TRBJ1-6,NA
TGTGCCAGCAGCGTAGAAACGGAACCCTACGAGCAGTACTTC,CASSVETEPYEQYF,TRBV9,NA,TRBJ2-7,NA
TGCAGCGTTGTGGGACAGGGGTATCTCGGCGACGAGCAGTACTTC,CSVVGQGYLGDEQYF,TRBV29-1,TRBD1,TRBJ2-7,NA
TGTGCCAGCAGCGCCATAGAAGAGCAGTTCTTC,CASSAIEEQFF,TRBV5-4,NA,TRBJ2-1,NA
TGTGCCAGCAGCCAAGGAGCTGGAACGAGCTCCTATAATTCACCCCTCCACTTT,CASSQGAGTSSYNSPLHF,TRBV4-2,NA,TRBJ1-6,NA
TGTGCCAGCTCACCGGCCGGGACGGACTATGGCTACACCTTC,CASSPAGTDYGYTF,TRBV18,NA,TRBJ1-2,NA
TGTGCCAGCAGCCTCATGGGGACTACCGCCTACGAGCAGTACTTC,CASSLMGTTAYEQYF,TRBV7-2,TRBD2,TRBJ2-7,NA
TGCGCCAGCAGCCCACGACCGGGACAGCCCTCCTACGAGCAGTACTTC,CASSPRPGQPSYEQYF,TRBV4-1,TRBD1,TRBJ2-7,NA
TGTGCCAGCAGCTTAGGGCAGGCCGCAGGGGAGCAGTACTTC,CASSLGQAAGEQYF,TRBV7-9,NA,TRBJ2-7,NA
TGTGCCAGTGGGACAGATGGGGTTTATGGCTACACCTTC,CASGTDGVYGYTF,TRBV12-3/TRBV12-4,TRBD1,TRBJ1-2,NA
TGTGCCTGGAGCCTAGCGGGGGGGCAGGGAAACATTCAGTACTTC,CAWSLAGGQGNIQYF,TRBV30,TRBD2,TRBJ2-4,NA
TGTGCCAGCAGCACCCTGGGACGGAGTAGCGCAGATACGCAGTATTTT,CASSTLGRSSADTQYF,TRBV5-6,NA,TRBJ2-3,NA
TGCGCCAGCAGCTTGGAGTCAATGGGGACAGGGTCAATCTTC,CASSLESMGTGSIF,TRBV5-1,TRBD1,TRBJ2-1,NA
TGTGCCAGCAGCCCCGCGAGGGGTGGCTACACCTTC,CASSPARGGYTF,TRBV5-6,NA,TRBJ1-2,NA
TGTGCCAGCAGTTTACGCGGGAGTCCCACAGATACGCAGTATTTT,CASSLRGSPTDTQYF,TRBV27,TRBD2,TRBJ2-3,NA
TGTGCCAGCAGCTTAGTTGATCCGCTAGCGGGGGTTTCCCGCGATACGCAGTATTTT,CASSLVDPLAGVSRDTQYF,TRBV7-8,TRBD2,TRBJ2-3,NA
TGTGCCAGCAGCCAAGAACTGGGAGGAGTCGGTTCACCCCTCCACTTT,CASSQELGGVGSPLHF,TRBV14,NA,TRBJ1-6,NA
TGTGCCAGCACCCTAACGCGCACAGATACGCAGTATTTT,CASTLTRTDTQYF,TRBV7-6,NA,TRBJ2-3,NA
TGTGCCAGCAGACCCAACTTGGGGAGAAATGAAAAACTGTTTTTT,CASRPNLGRNEKLFF,TRBV28,NA,TRBJ1-4,few
TGTGCCAGCACCAACGACGGGACTGAAGCTTTCTTT,CASTNDGTEAFF,TRBV5-4,NA,TRBJ1-1,NA
TGTGCCAGCAGCAAACGGGATAGCAATCAGCCCCAGCATTTT,CASSKRDSNQPQHF,TRBV6-2/TRBV6-3,NA,TRBJ1-5,NA
TGTGCCTGGAGTTCTTCTGGAAACACCATATATTTT,CAWSSSGNTIYF,TRBV30,NA,TRBJ1-3,NA
TGTGCCTGGGGGACAGGGGTCGGCACTGAAGCTTTCTTT,CAWGTGVGTEAFF,TRBV30,TRBD1,TRBJ1-1,NA
TGTGCCAGCAGCCCCGTCGGCCCAGCTAACTATGGCTACACCTTC,CASSPVGPANYGYTF,TRBV5-4,NA,TRBJ1-2,NA
TGTGCCACCAGTCCCTCAATAGGGACAGGGGATGAGCAGTACTTC,CATSPSIGTGDEQYF,TRBV24-1,TRBD1,TRBJ2-7,NA
TGTGCCAGCAGCTTACTACGACAGGGGAGAAACATTCAGTACTTC,CASSLLRQGRNIQYF,TRBV6-2/TRBV6-3,TRBD1,TRBJ2-4,NA
TGTGCTGGGGCAAGGGATTTAGATGGCTACACCTTC,CAGARDLDGYTF,TRBV30,NA,TRBJ1-2,NA
TGTGCCAGCAGCCCGACTAGCGGGGGGACCTACGAGCAGTACTTC,CASSPTSGGTYEQYF,TRBV11-2,TRBD2,TRBJ2-7,NA
TGTGCCAGCGCTTTACGAGGGGGCGATGGAAACACCATATATTTT,CASALRGGDGNTIYF,TRBV6-5,TRBD1,TRBJ1-3,NA
TGTGCCAGCAGCCCCTCCGGACTCACAGGCACCGGGGAGCTGTTTTTT,CASSPSGLTGTGELFF,TRBV5-5,NA,TRBJ2-2,NA
TGTGCCAGCAGTGGGGGGCAGGGGCGGTGGATAATGAACACTGAAGCTTTCTTT,CASSGGQGRWIMNTEAFF,TRBV2,NA,TRBJ1-1,once
TGTGCCTGGAGTACCGGGGACAGAGAGGTCTATGGCTACACCTTC,CAWSTGDREVYGYTF,TRBV30,TRBD1,TRBJ1-2,NA
TGTGCCAGCAGTTCTAATAGCGTTCGCTCGACCGGGGAGCTGTTTTTT,CASSSNSVRSTGELFF,TRBV6-2/TRBV6-3,NA,TRBJ2-2,NA
TGTGCCAGCAGCTCGAGATTGAATCCTGGAAACACCATATATTTT,CASSSRLNPGNTIYF,TRBV7-2,NA,TRBJ1-3,NA
TGTGCCAGCAGCCAAACTGACTGGAGCACGTCGAGTACCTTC,CASSQTDWSTSSTF,TRBV5-5,NA,TRBJ1-2,NA
TGTGCCAGTTATGAGGACAGGGAAGGACGCGGCAATCAGCCCCAGCATTTT,CASYEDREGRGNQPQHF,TRBV19,TRBD1,TRBJ1-5,once
TGTGCCAGCAGTCAGGGACTAGCGGAGCTGCATGAGCAGTTCTTC,CASSQGLAELHEQFF,TRBV7-2,TRBD2,TRBJ2-1,NA
TGTGCCAGCAGTACCGGGACGTTAGAACGAGGGCAGTTCTTC,CASSTGTLERGQFF,TRBV6-5,NA,TRBJ2-1,NA
TGTGCCGCCCGACAGGGGGTATTGTTAGGATATGGCTACACCTTC,CAARQGVLLGYGYTF,TRBV6-5,TRBD1,TRBJ1-2,NA